This T cell receptor (beta chain) came from a study of read filtering for tumor transcriptome and immune sequencing (TCRdb year 2020). General notes on the study: The cohort consisted of about 18 male and around 14 female patients, with a mean age of about 66 years and an age range of roughly 45 to 90. By revised international staging, eight or nine patients were R-ISS I, approximately 15 were R-ISS II and 6 or 7 were R-ISS III. After DNase treatment, whole-transcriptome libraries were prepared using the TruSeq RNA Access Library Prep Kit. Per sample, about 4.05 to 10.27 million TCR-region mapped reads were obtained with IR-seq, compared with only about 80 to 1,300 with RNA-seq. Using the same bone marrow samples, the study ran both targeted immune repertoire sequencing and bulk whole-transcriptome sequencing and then compared the TCR repertoires from each method. One of the main goals was to work out a read-filtering strategy for immune repertoire data, in particular whether clonotypes backed by only a single read should be removed. Study-wide findings and limitations: The sorted CD138-negative fraction was a mixed bone marrow immune population, not purified T cells. Single-read clonotypes made up 80% to 90% of clonotypes but only roughly 3.5% of total reads in IR-seq, compared with more than 70% of clonotypes and approximately 40% of reads in RNA-seq. The correlation between IR-seq and RNA-seq shared clonotype proportions was increased by removal of single-read clonotypes. Compared with RNA-seq, IR-seq captured clonotypes at much greater depth and more reliably, and a smaller IR-seq throughput was enough to identify most of the shared clonotypes.

A remark on this clonotype: Its recognized antigen is unknown. Base qualities are not provided; no much larger clone lies one nucleotide away.

Bone marrow was sampled from every patient at the time of active disease. Ficoll-Hypaque density gradient centrifugation was used to isolate bone marrow mononuclear cells. Myeloma plasma cells were removed and CD138-negative cells were obtained by negative selection following labeling with CD138 magnetic microbeads on a MACS separator. The purity of the isolated cells was checked by flow cytometry with CD138 antibodies on an Attune NxT. Total RNA was extracted using TRIzol reagent and was quantified on a NanoDrop spectrophotometer. Paired RNA-seq and IR-seq were performed on each patient's CD138-negative bone marrow sample. The Immunoverse kit was used to build TCR libraries from roughly 370 ng RNA, with molecular barcoded adaptors covering alpha/delta and beta/gamma chains. TCR library preparation used the same RNA that went into transcriptome sequencing. TCR libraries were sequenced on an Illumina HiSeq 4000 with 2 x 150 cycles. Regarding the original processing steps: TCR reads were aligned to human V, D, J and C references and assembled into CDR3 clonotypes with MiXCR, including quality filtering and error correction. The tcR package in R was used for analysis of clonotype counts and gene usage diversity. Raw mapping reads were checked after the RNA-seq reads had been mapped by STAR aligner version 2.5.3a onto the human GRCh37 genome. To test how sequencing depth affects detected clonotypes, IR-seq fastq files were randomly downsampled with Seqtk 1.3. The raw public reads went through TCRdb reprocessing: fastp at Q25, MiXCR clone calling, in-frame beta chains kept. Here each entry gathers all rows of one CDR3 protein and keeps the most common genes and DNA. What appears here as the V and J calls and clone size reflects TCRdb's work, not the paper's. In this sample the table shows 43,000 or so distinct CDR3 sequences, about 12% of which occur a single time. The top ten constitute about 14% of the sample.

The junction shows trimming of 3 bases on V and 3 bases on J, plus 28 bases between the germline ends. Spanning cysteine to phenylalanine, the CDR3 consists of 19 amino acids. This entry keeps only the CDR3 DNA: 57 bases, framed from base 1. CDR1 is given as DFQATT and CDR2 as SNEGSKA, both from the germline V gene (reference sequence). Material for sequencing was a population of CD138-negative cells sorted from bone marrow. The cell subset or site tag for this specimen amounts to: bone marrow mononuclear cells depleted of CD138+ plasma/myeloma cells by negative magnetic selection. This sequence was found in a donor aged 40 or over with multiple myeloma. Here the chain combines TRBV20-1 and TRBJ2-3; TRBD2 might be the D gene, on 6 matching bases. CDR3 loop: CSASLSGTGGIGGTDTQYF. The bases read TGCAGTGCTAGCCTTTCTGGGACCGGCGGGATTGGGGGTACAGATACGCAGTATTTT.